This TCR beta chain is drawn from a study of graft-versus-host responses after intestinal transplantation (dated by TCRdb to the early 2020s). General notes on the study: Recipients received multivisceral, liver-intestinal, or isolated intestinal transplants. A cohort of some 24 intestinal transplant recipients, including one retransplant, was enrolled, and 3 patients lacking pretransplant specimens were excluded. After intestinal transplantation, graft-versus-host and host-versus-graft alloreactive T cell clones in the graft, circulation and bone marrow were tracked using bulk TCR-beta CDR3 sequencing. A peak of at least 4% donor T cells among recipient peripheral blood mononuclear cells was the definition used for donor T cell macrochimerism. To identify alloreactive clones, pre-transplant mixed lymphocyte reaction products were sequenced and compared with unstimulated pre-transplant donor and recipient T cells. Instead of going to the commercial service, samples from a few later patients were sequenced in-house on an Illumina MiSeq and processed with MiXCR. Every recipient was given anti-thymocyte globulin induction, followed by roughly 3 years of maintenance tacrolimus and steroids.

In the first month after transplant, blood samples were collected up to 4 times, and after that at least monthly when available. In the germline V gene (reference sequence), CDR1 corresponds to SEHNR and CDR2 to FQNEAQ. Trimming takes 0 bases from V and 1 base from J, and the germline ends sit 10 bases apart. The CDR3 sequence holds 15 residues, the cysteine and phenylalanine included. Only the CDR3 portion is preserved as DNA: 45 bases, with reading frame beginning at the first base. This clone appeared once. The antigen this receptor binds is unknown. Per-base quality was not reported, and no clone a single base away is much larger than it. The library was generated by the immunoSEQ multiplex PCR assay. High-throughput TCR-beta CDR3 sequencing of genomic DNA from most patients was performed by Adaptive Biotechnologies. The original pipeline was this. TCR sequencing data for roughly 20 patients were retrieved from Adaptive's ImmunoSEQ software; three other patients were processed with MiXCR and VDJtools. CDR3 nucleotide sequences shared between donor and recipient were removed because the origin of such sequences could not be assigned. At least 2-fold expansion over unstimulated cells and a minimum CFSE-low frequency of 0.002% (template counts) or 0.001% (read counts) were required for clones to be classified as alloreactive. Clones were considered mappable if detected in sequenced pre-transplant spleen, lymph node, or MLR CFSE-low populations of the donor or recipient. The cumulative frequency of alloreactive clones was calculated as a percentage of all sequences, weighted by copy number. Sourced from immuneACCESS, this table was stored by TCRdb with only in-frame sequences that have V and J called. A share of the clones is absent; for the studies checked, an unresolved V gene accounts for under half, and the remainder has no known explanation. V and J calls and clone size come straight from that table; D and trimming were deduced from the DNA. Recorded for this sample are nearly 100,000 clones; around 90% of them occurred a single time. The top ten hold 16% of the sample.

Study-wide findings and limitations: GvH clones were found in recipient bone marrow, and some of the GvH clones appeared earlier in ileal mucosa or blood, which is consistent with an intestinal mucosal origin. Conclusions were limited by the relatively low number and heterogeneity of intestinal transplant patients. In the allografts of patients with donor T cell macrochimerism, GvH to HvG T cell clonal ratios were high. Peak levels of circulating GvH clones were associated with declines in HvG clones early after transplant.

Sample: PBMCs, taken approximately 470 days after intestinal transplant. Rearrangement joined TRBV7-9 to TRBJ2-7; tentative D gene TRBD2, with 5 bases matching. This sequence originates from a human patient who received an intestinal transplant, so some T cells may come from the graft donor. The CDR3 reads as follows: CASSLALSGSYEQYF. The nucleotides read TGTGCCAGCAGCTTAGCGCTAAGCGGATCCTACGAGCAGTACTTC.